A single sample gave rise to the 10 T cell receptor beta chains below, sequenced in a study of T cell repertoires in cytomegalovirus infection. No antigen has been assigned to these receptors. Using its own MiXCR run on the reads, TCRdb lists one record per CDR3 protein. The sample has approximately 280,000 distinct CDR3 sequences, around 20% seen once; the top ten hold roughly 19%. Specimen: cultured PBMCs, collected from culture after CMV antigen stimulation. These receptors were collected from a human donor in good health (CMV status not recorded). Some clones in this sample may be carry-over from other donors' samples.

This clonotype showed up just a few times. The V call is TRBV28, the J call TRBJ2-3; 14 bases map to TRBD2. With 5 bases clipped from V and 4 bases from J, the junction kept 14 bases outside the gene matches. The germline V gene has CDR1 MDHEN and CDR2 SYDVKM. The CDR3 has 19 amino acids. CDR3 in amino acids: CASSPRSWGLAGVPDTQYF. The CDR3 nucleotides read TGTGCCAGCAGTCCCCGCTCGTGGGGACTAGCGGGAGTGCCAGATACGCAGTATTTT.

The chain links TRBV7-8 to TRBJ1-2; D call uncertain. The germline gives CDR1 SGHVS, CDR2 FQNEAQ. The CDR3 runs 12 residues. V was shortened by 2 bases and J by 10 bases, with 11 bases between the two germline ends. CDR3 residues: CASSLREKYYTF. DNA for the CDR3: TGTGCCAGCAGCTTAAGGGAAAAATACTACACCTTC.

This clonotype showed up just a few times. The chain combines TRBV7-6 with TRBJ2-3; D uncertain. The CDR3 contains 11 residues. Trimming cost V 5 bases and J 7 bases, with 7 bases left between them. CDR1 is SGHVS and CDR2 is FNYEAQ in the germline V gene. The CDR3 coding sequence is TGTGCCAGCAGCCGTGAGAATACGCAGTATTTT. Translation gives CASSRENTQYF.

The CDR3 nucleotides read TGCGCCAGCAGCCAAGATTATCAAAGCAATCAGCCCCAGCATTTT. This sequence encodes CASSQDYQSNQPQHF. This chain uses TRBV4-3 with TRBJ1-5, with unresolved D. Per germline, CDR1 LGHNA and CDR2 YSLEER. Trimming removed 0 bases from V and 1 base from J, with 7 bases in between. The CDR3 runs 15 residues.

The V gene is TRBV7-2, the J gene TRBJ1-3; possible D gene TRBD1, 5 bases. The CDR3 contains 14 residues. Deletions cut 5 bases from V and 0 bases from J, with 8 bases between. The germline CDR1 and CDR2 sequences are SGHTA and FQGNSA. CDR3 sequence (DNA): TGTGCCAGCAGCGAAACAGGCTCTGGAAACACCATATATTTT. This sequence encodes CASSETGSGNTIYF.

This clonotype appeared many times. The V gene is TRBV7-2, the J gene TRBJ2-4; D gene ambiguous. The ends were cut back, 4 bases at V and 0 bases at J, with 13 bases in the middle. There are 16 residues in the CDR3. CDR1 SGHTA and CDR2 FQGNSA come from the germline V gene. The CDR3 is CASSSGLYQAKNIQYF. CDR3 DNA: TGTGCCAGCAGCTCGGGTTTGTACCAAGCCAAAAACATTCAGTACTTC.

The chain has TRBV6-5 and TRBJ2-2, with D tentatively TRBD1 or TRBD2 (7 bases each). CDR1 is MNHEY, CDR2 SVGAGI, per germline. V lost 2 bases and J lost 5, with 18 bases in between. CDR3 length: 17 amino acids. CDR3 amino acids: CASSYGRGRRGTGELFF. The CDR3 DNA sequence: TGTGCCAGCAGTTACGGGAGGGGGCGGAGGGGAACCGGGGAGCTGTTTTTT.

The chain joins TRBV12-3 or TRBV12-4 to TRBJ2-3, with TRBD1 as a possible D gene (5 bases). The CDR3 contains 12 residues. V lost 7 bases and J 5 bases, leaving 10 bases between the germline ends. The CDR3 sequence: CASNQGEDTQYF. The CDR3, as DNA: TGTGCCAGCAACCAAGGGGAAGATACGCAGTATTTT.

This sequence joins TRBV7-9 and TRBJ2-1; 10 bases fit TRBD2. Germline trimming cut 3 bases from V and 3 bases from J; bases unmatched to any gene: 5. Germline CDR1 is SEHNR and CDR2 is FQNEAQ (reference sequence). This CDR3 contains 16 residues. The CDR3 DNA reads as TGTGCCAGCAGCTTGGTAGCGGGAGGTTTCTACAATGAGCAGTTCTTC. Translation: CASSLVAGGFYNEQFF.

DNA for the CDR3: TGTGCCAGCAGCTTAGACGCGGACCCGAGCTCCTACGAGCAGTACTTC. It translates to CASSLDADPSSYEQYF. This chain connects TRBV7-6 to TRBJ2-7; the D is unclear. In germline, CDR1 is SGHVS, CDR2 FNYEAQ. This CDR3 is built from 16 residues. Trimming shortened V by 1 base and J by 0 bases, and 13 bases separated the two germline ends.